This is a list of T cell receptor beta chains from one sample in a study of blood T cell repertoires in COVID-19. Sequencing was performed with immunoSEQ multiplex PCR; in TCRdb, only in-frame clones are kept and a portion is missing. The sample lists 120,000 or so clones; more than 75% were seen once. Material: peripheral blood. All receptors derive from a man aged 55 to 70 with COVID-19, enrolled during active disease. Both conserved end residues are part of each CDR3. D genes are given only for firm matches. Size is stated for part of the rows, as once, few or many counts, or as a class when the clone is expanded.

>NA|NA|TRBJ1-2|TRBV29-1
CSVDSPEDGYTF
TGCAGCGTTGACTCTCCAGAAGATGGCTACACCTTC
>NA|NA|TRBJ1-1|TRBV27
CASSWARNTEAFF
TGTGCCAGCAGTTGGGCCCGAAACACTGAAGCTTTCTTT
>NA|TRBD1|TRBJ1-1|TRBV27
CASSWAGTGLNTEAFF
TGTGCCAGCAGTTGGGCCGGGACAGGACTGAACACTGAAGCTTTCTTT
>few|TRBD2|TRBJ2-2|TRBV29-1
CSGLLGGTVNTGELFF
TGCAGCGGCCTCCTCGGGGGGACGGTGAACACCGGGGAGCTGTTTTTT
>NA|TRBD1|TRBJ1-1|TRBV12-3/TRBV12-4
CASKPTGPRAFF
TGTGCCAGCAAACCGACAGGGCCCCGAGCTTTCTTT
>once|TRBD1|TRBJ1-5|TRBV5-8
CASSLGPGQGSNQPQHF
TGTGCCAGCAGCTTGGGACCGGGACAGGGTAGCAATCAGCCCCAGCATTTT
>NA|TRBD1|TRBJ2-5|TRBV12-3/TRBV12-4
CASSLNRGETQYF
TGTGCCAGCAGTTTAAACAGGGGAGAGACCCAGTACTTC
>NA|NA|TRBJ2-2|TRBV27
CASSLGQNTGELFF
TGTGCCAGCAGTTTGGGACAGAACACCGGGGAGCTGTTTTTT
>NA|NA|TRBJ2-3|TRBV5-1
CASSLEGADTQYF
TGCGCCAGCAGCTTGGAAGGGGCCGATACGCAGTATTTT
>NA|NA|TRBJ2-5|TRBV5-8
CASSLGTVAETQYF
TGTGCCAGCAGCTTGGGGACAGTCGCGGAGACCCAGTACTTC
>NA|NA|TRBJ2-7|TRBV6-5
CASSPTGEGYEQYF
TGTGCCAGCAGCCCGACAGGGGAGGGATACGAGCAGTACTTC
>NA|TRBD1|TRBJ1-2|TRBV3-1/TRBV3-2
CASSQRGQGYGYTF
TGTGCCAGCAGCCAGAGGGGACAGGGGTATGGCTACACCTTC
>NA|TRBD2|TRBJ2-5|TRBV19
CASSPAALAGVSETQYF
TGTGCCAGTAGTCCCGCCGCCCTAGCGGGAGTGAGCGAGACCCAGTACTTC
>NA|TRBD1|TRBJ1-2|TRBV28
CASSPSDYRGDGYTF
TGTGCCAGCAGTCCCAGTGATTACAGGGGAGACGGCTACACCTTC
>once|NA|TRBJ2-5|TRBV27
CASSFGSHGSQETQYF
TGTGCCAGCAGTTTCGGGAGCCACGGAAGCCAAGAGACCCAGTACTTC
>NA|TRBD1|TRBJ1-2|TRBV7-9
CASSLGTGVHDGYTF
TGTGCCAGCAGCTTAGGGACAGGGGTTCATGATGGCTACACCTTC
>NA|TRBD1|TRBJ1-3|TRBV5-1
CASSFDRESPGNTIYF
TGCGCCAGCAGCTTTGACAGGGAAAGTCCCGGAAACACCATATATTTT
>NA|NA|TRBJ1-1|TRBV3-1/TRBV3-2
CASSKQALNTEAFF
TGTGCCAGCAGCAAACAGGCTTTGAACACTGAAGCTTTCTTT
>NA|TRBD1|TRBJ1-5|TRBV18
CASSQNRGSNQPQHF
TGTGCCAGCTCACAAAACAGGGGTAGCAATCAGCCCCAGCATTTT
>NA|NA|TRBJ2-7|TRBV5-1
CASSLGYSTYEQYF
TGCGCCAGCAGCTTGGGCTACAGTACCTACGAGCAGTACTTC
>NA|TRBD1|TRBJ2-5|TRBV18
CASSIQGAGETQYF
TGTGCCAGCTCAATTCAGGGGGCCGGTGAGACCCAGTACTTC
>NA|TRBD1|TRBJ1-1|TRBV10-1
CASSLAGTGAFF
TGCGCCAGCAGCCTAGCGGGGACAGGTGCTTTCTTT
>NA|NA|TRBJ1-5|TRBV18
CASSPAGNQPQHF
TGTGCCAGCTCACCGGCGGGTAATCAGCCCCAGCATTTT
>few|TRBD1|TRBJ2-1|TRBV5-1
CASSLLSPGGASGSEQFF
TGCGCCAGCAGCTTGCTTAGTCCAGGGGGCGCTTCGGGAAGTGAGCAGTTCTTC
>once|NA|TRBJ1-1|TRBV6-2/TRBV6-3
CASSYVTRSDGRAFF
TGTGCCAGCAGTTACGTGACCAGATCCGATGGCAGGGCTTTCTTT
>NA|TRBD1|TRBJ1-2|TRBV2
CASRGTGYGYTF
TGTGCCAGCAGGGGGACAGGGTATGGCTACACCTTC
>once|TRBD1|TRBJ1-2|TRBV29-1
CSVVSGQGGGYTF
TGCAGCGTTGTGTCTGGACAGGGTGGTGGCTACACCTTC
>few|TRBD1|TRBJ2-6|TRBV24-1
CATGTGLLSGANVLTF
TGTGCCACCGGGACAGGCCTCCTCTCTGGGGCCAACGTCCTGACTTTC
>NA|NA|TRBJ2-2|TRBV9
CASSVVPEVWTGELFF
TGTGCCAGCAGCGTAGTGCCGGAGGTCTGGACCGGGGAGCTGTTTTTT
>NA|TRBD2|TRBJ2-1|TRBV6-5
CASSRTSGQSPVF
TGTGCCAGCAGCCGGACTAGCGGTCAATCCCCGGTCTTC
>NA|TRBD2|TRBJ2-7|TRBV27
CASSRERAGAQEQYF
TGTGCCAGCTCCCGGGAGAGAGCGGGAGCGCAAGAGCAGTACTTC
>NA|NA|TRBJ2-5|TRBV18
CASSPRNTQETQYF
TGTGCCAGCTCCCCCCGTAACACCCAAGAGACCCAGTACTTC
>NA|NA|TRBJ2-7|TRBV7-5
CARSLSGGREQYF
TGTGCCAGAAGCTTATCAGGGGGTCGCGAGCAGTACTTC
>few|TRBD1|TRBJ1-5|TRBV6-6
CASSYPGQGVDQPQHF
TGTGCCAGCAGTTACCCGGGACAGGGAGTAGATCAGCCCCAGCATTTT
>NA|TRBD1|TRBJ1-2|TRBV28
CASSILRGTGDNYGYTF
TGTGCCAGCAGTATCCTGAGGGGGACAGGGGACAACTATGGCTACACCTTC